This passage covers 3 T cell receptor beta chains from one sample sequenced in a study of OX40 agonist ivuxolimab in advanced cancers. TCRdb keeps only in-frame clones here, not all; method: immunoSEQ multiplex PCR. The sample has some 39,000 clones, 70% to 90% seen once. The specimen comprised CD4+ or CD8+ T cells sorted from blood, sampled in a trial of the OX40 agonist ivuxolimab. These TCRs come from an adult with an advanced solid tumor such as melanoma, head and neck, liver or kidney cancer.

This chain connects TRBV5-4 to TRBJ1-3; D gene uncertain. This CDR3 contains 15 residues. Germline V gene data show CDR1 as SGHNT and CDR2 as YYREEE (reference sequence). Trimming removed 3 bases from V and 0 bases from J, with 10 bases in between. CDR3 amino acids: CASSSAGSSGNTIYF. The CDR3 DNA is TGTGCCAGCAGCTCGGCGGGGAGCTCTGGAAACACCATATATTTT. Variable domain in full (rest from reference TRBV5-4 and TRBJ1-3): ETGVTQSPTHLIKTRGQQVTLRCSSQSGHNTVSWYQQALGQGPQFIFQYYREEENGRGNFPPRFSGLQFPNYSSELNVNALELDDSALYLCASSSAGSSGNTIYFGEGSWLTVV.

The chain carries TRBV11-3 and TRBJ2-7; 7 nucleotides match TRBD2. The length of the CDR3 is 13 residues. Per the germline V gene, CDR1 is SGHNT and CDR2 is YENEEA. V shed 1 base, J shed 3 bases, and the junction held 0 bases outside the gene matches. This CDR3 is CASSLGGGYEQYF. The CDR3, as DNA: TGTGCCAGCAGCTTAGGCGGGGGCTACGAGCAGTACTTC. Looking up the rest from reference TRBV11-3 and TRBJ2-7 gives the full variable domain: EAGVVQSPRYKIIEKKQPVAFWCNPISGHNTLYWYLQNLGQGPELLIRYENEEAVDDSQLPKDRFSAERLKGVDSTLKIQPAELGDSAVYLCASSLGGGYEQYFGPGTRLTVT.

The rearrangement links TRBV2 to TRBJ1-5; the D gene is possibly TRBD1 (6 bases). This CDR3 contains 16 residues. The germline V and J ends were trimmed by 3 bases and 0 bases, with 12 bases remaining between them. Per germline, CDR1 SNHLY and CDR2 FYNNEI. The CDR3 loop is CASSDSRGNSNQPQHF. DNA for the CDR3: TGTGCCAGCAGTGATTCGAGGGGGAATAGCAATCAGCCCCAGCATTTT.